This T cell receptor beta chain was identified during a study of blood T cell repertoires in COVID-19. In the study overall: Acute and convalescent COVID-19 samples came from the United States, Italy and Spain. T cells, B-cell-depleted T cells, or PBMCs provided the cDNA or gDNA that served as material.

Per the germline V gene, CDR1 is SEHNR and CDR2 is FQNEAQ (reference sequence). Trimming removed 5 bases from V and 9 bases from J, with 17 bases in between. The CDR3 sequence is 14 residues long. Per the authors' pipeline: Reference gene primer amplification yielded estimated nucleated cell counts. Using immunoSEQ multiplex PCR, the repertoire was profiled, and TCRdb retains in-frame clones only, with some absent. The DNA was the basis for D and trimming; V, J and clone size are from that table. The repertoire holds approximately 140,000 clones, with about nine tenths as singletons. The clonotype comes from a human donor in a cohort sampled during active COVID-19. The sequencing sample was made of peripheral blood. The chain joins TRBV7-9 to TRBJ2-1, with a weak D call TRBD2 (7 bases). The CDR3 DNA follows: TGTGCCAGCAGCCAAGGGGGGGCCCTCGGTGAGCAGTTCTTC. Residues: CASSQGGALGEQFF.